Listed below are T cell receptor beta chains from one sample, sequenced in a study of blood T cell repertoires in COVID-19. Assay used: immunoSEQ multiplex PCR; TCRdb lists only in-frame clones, some missing. This sample carries approximately 250,000 clones, approximately 85% of them seen once, and the ten largest clones take around 1%. The sequencing sample was made of PBMCs or T cells enriched from blood (not recorded which). The receptors stem from a woman under 40 who had recovered from COVID-19. Both conserved end residues are part of each CDR3. A D gene is named only where the DNA matches it firmly. Expanded clones are given a class, and other clones once, few, many or no size at all.

d_call j_call clone_size v_call cdr3_aa cdr3_nt
TRBD2 TRBJ2-5 NA TRBV2 CASQTPSGRAGETQYF TGTGCCAGTCAGACTCCGAGCGGGAGGGCCGGAGAGACCCAGTACTTC
NA TRBJ2-1 once TRBV28 CASSLSRVQEQFF TGTGCCAGCAGTTTGAGCAGGGTTCAGGAGCAGTTCTTC
TRBD2 TRBJ2-1 NA TRBV19 CASSISQWSGRSNEQFF TGTGCCAGTAGTATCTCCCAATGGAGCGGGAGAAGCAATGAGCAGTTCTTC
NA TRBJ1-2 NA TRBV5-1 CASSWASRNYGYTF TGCGCCAGCAGCTGGGCGAGTCGGAACTATGGCTACACCTTC
TRBD2 TRBJ2-3 NA TRBV4-1 CASSQGVAGGTDTQYF TGCGCCAGCAGCCAAGGGGTAGCGGGGGGCACAGATACGCAGTATTTT
TRBD2 TRBJ2-3 NA TRBV11-3 CASSGPGLAGGRRTDTQYF TGTGCCAGCAGTGGGCCGGGACTAGCGGGGGGTCGGCGGACAGATACGCAGTATTTT
NA TRBJ1-1 NA TRBV27 CASSFTGNTEAFF TGTGCCAGCAGTTTTACCGGGAACACTGAAGCTTTCTTT
NA TRBJ2-6 NA TRBV21-1 CASSMTGTGDSGANVLTF TGTGCCAGCAGCATGACCGGGACAGGAGACTCTGGGGCCAACGTCCTGACTTTC
NA TRBJ1-2 NA TRBV10-3 CAISESRGQTYGYTF TGTGCCATCAGTGAGTCAAGGGGTCAGACCTATGGCTACACCTTC
NA TRBJ1-1 NA TRBV6-5 CASSPARGSAEAFF TGTGCCAGCAGTCCCGCGAGGGGGTCCGCTGAAGCTTTCTTT
TRBD2 TRBJ2-1 NA TRBV28 CASSPRGGRFNEQFF TGTGCCAGCAGCCCGCGGGGGGGGCGCTTCAATGAGCAGTTCTTC
NA TRBJ2-7 few TRBV28 CASSFRRVGRGPREQYF TGTGCCAGCAGTTTTCGCCGGGTAGGCAGGGGCCCCCGGGAGCAGTACTTC
TRBD2 TRBJ2-1 NA TRBV5-1 CASSWGLADYNEQFF TGCGCCAGCAGCTGGGGACTAGCGGACTACAATGAGCAGTTCTTC
NA TRBJ1-5 NA TRBV28 CASSLWEENQPQHF TGTGCCAGCAGTTTGTGGGAGGAAAATCAGCCCCAGCATTTT
TRBD1 TRBJ1-5 NA TRBV28 CASNVGLRQGFRNQPQHF TGTGCCAGCAACGTTGGTTTGAGACAGGGCTTTCGCAATCAGCCCCAGCATTTT
NA TRBJ2-3 NA TRBV14 CASSQDGWYTDTQYF TGTGCCAGCAGCCAAGACGGGTGGTATACAGATACGCAGTATTTT
NA TRBJ1-1 NA TRBV12-3/TRBV12-4 CASSLGETEAFF TGTGCCAGCAGTTTAGGGGAGACTGAAGCTTTCTTT
TRBD1 TRBJ1-2 NA TRBV4-3 CASSQLGQGHYGYTF TGCGCCAGCAGCCAACTGGGACAGGGACACTATGGCTACACCTTC
NA TRBJ1-1 NA TRBV11-2 CASSLGVRGRYAEAFF TGTGCCAGCAGCTTAGGGGTACGGGGAAGGTACGCTGAAGCTTTCTTT
NA TRBJ2-2 NA TRBV6-5 CASSREGWGTGELFF TGTGCCAGCAGCAGGGAAGGATGGGGCACCGGGGAGCTGTTTTTT
NA TRBJ1-1 once TRBV7-2 CASSLWSGAGWVNTEAFF TGTGCCAGCAGCTTATGGTCAGGGGCTGGATGGGTGAACACTGAAGCTTTCTTT
TRBD1 TRBJ1-6 once TRBV18 CASSPLPGQGSPLHF TGTGCCAGCTCACCGCTCCCGGGACAGGGATCACCCCTCCACTTT
NA TRBJ2-3 NA TRBV4-1 CASSQETGSTDTQYF TGCGCCAGCAGCCAAGAGACGGGGAGCACAGATACGCAGTATTTT
NA TRBJ2-2 NA TRBV5-4 CASSLPPQNTGELFF TGTGCCAGCAGCCTACCCCCCCAGAACACCGGGGAGCTGTTTTTT
TRBD2 TRBJ2-7 NA TRBV19 CASGWLAGGGEQYF TGTGCCAGTGGCTGGTTGGCGGGAGGGGGCGAGCAGTACTTC
NA TRBJ1-1 NA TRBV30 CAWSRGNEAFF TGTGCCTGGAGCCGGGGGAATGAAGCTTTCTTT
NA TRBJ2-1 NA TRBV4-1 CASSQDIHPRASAYNEQFF TGCGCCAGCAGCCAAGATATTCACCCCCGGGCTAGCGCCTACAATGAGCAGTTCTTC
NA TRBJ2-3 NA TRBV5-4 CASMASRSDTQYF TGTGCCAGCATGGCTAGCAGATCAGATACGCAGTATTTT
NA TRBJ1-2 NA TRBV28 CASSLSPPGSNYGYTF TGTGCCAGCAGTTTATCCCCTCCGGGTTCGAACTATGGCTACACCTTC
TRBD2 TRBJ2-2 NA TRBV28 CASSFVLAATGELFF TGTGCCAGCAGTTTTGTACTAGCGGCAACCGGGGAGCTGTTTTTT
NA TRBJ2-5 NA TRBV27 CASRRKHREETQYF TGTGCCAGCCGGAGAAAACACAGGGAAGAGACCCAGTACTTC
TRBD2 TRBJ2-7 NA TRBV6-2/TRBV6-3 CASSKAGTKAYEQYF TGTGCCAGCAGCAAAGCGGGGACCAAAGCCTACGAGCAGTACTTC
NA TRBJ1-3 NA TRBV19 CASSTPTGRGLSGNTIYF TGTGCCAGTAGTACCCCGACAGGTCGAGGGCTATCTGGAAACACCATATATTTT
NA TRBJ1-1 NA TRBV7-6 CASSPPGDGNTEAFF TGTGCCAGCAGCCCTCCAGGGGACGGGAACACTGAAGCTTTCTTT
TRBD2 TRBJ2-1 NA TRBV27 CASKKREVGNEQFF TGTGCCAGTAAAAAGCGGGAAGTAGGGAATGAGCAGTTCTTC
NA TRBJ1-2 NA TRBV7-3 CASSLTGRAVDGYTF TGTGCCAGCAGCTTAACAGGGAGGGCCGTGGATGGCTACACCTTC
TRBD1 TRBJ2-2 NA TRBV7-2 CASSSDRGWQDTGELFF TGTGCCAGCAGCTCGGACAGGGGTTGGCAAGACACCGGGGAGCTGTTTTTT
NA TRBJ1-5 NA TRBV30 CAWSVRTWVSNQPQHF TGTGCCTGGAGTGTAAGGACTTGGGTTAGCAATCAGCCCCAGCATTTT
TRBD1 TRBJ2-2 NA TRBV11-2 CASSARQGAYTGELFF TGTGCCAGCAGCGCCAGACAGGGGGCCTACACCGGGGAGCTGTTTTTT
NA TRBJ2-1 NA TRBV6-1 CASSDLSLWTSGDYNEQFF TGTGCCAGCAGTGACTTAAGTTTGTGGACTTCGGGAGACTACAATGAGCAGTTCTTC
TRBD2 TRBJ2-1 NA TRBV5-1 CASSLQSGASYNEQFF TGCGCCAGCAGCCTGCAGAGCGGGGCCTCCTACAATGAGCAGTTCTTC
NA TRBJ2-3 NA TRBV3-1/TRBV3-2 CASSPTLSTDTQYF TGTGCCAGCAGCCCTACCTTAAGCACAGATACGCAGTATTTT
TRBD2 TRBJ2-5 NA TRBV11-3 CASSSPSLAGGIQETQYF TGTGCCAGCAGCTCCCCATCCCTCGCGGGGGGGATACAAGAGACCCAGTACTTC
NA TRBJ1-2 once TRBV18 CASSPAIEMSYTF TGTGCCAGCTCACCTGCCATAGAGATGAGCTACACCTTC
NA TRBJ1-6 NA TRBV4-1 CASSQDRILALTPLHF TGCGCCAGCAGCCAAGATAGAATACTCGCCCTTACACCCCTCCACTTT
TRBD1 TRBJ1-2 NA TRBV9 CASSPTDRTNYGYTF TGTGCCAGCAGCCCTACGGACAGGACTAACTATGGCTACACCTTC
TRBD1 TRBJ1-6 NA TRBV10-3 CAISAYQGALTHSPLHF TGTGCCATCAGCGCCTACCAGGGGGCCCTAACCCATTCACCCCTCCACTTT
TRBD2 TRBJ2-5 once TRBV7-8 CASSSTSGGRQETQYF TGTGCCAGCAGTTCCACTAGCGGGGGGCGACAAGAGACCCAGTACTTC
NA TRBJ1-5 NA TRBV6-5 CASSYWRGDQPQHF TGTGCCAGCAGTTACTGGCGGGGGGATCAGCCCCAGCATTTT
NA TRBJ2-7 NA TRBV13 CASSLTLAFPQYF TGTGCCAGCAGCTTAACGTTAGCGTTTCCGCAGTACTTC
TRBD2 TRBJ2-1 NA TRBV7-6 CASSLRTVLNAGGPVYNEQFF TGTGCCAGCAGCTTAAGAACGGTCCTAAACGCGGGGGGGCCGGTTTACAATGAGCAGTTCTTC
TRBD2 TRBJ2-1 NA TRBV5-1 CASSLSAREGGNEQFF TGCGCCAGCAGCTTGTCGGCCCGGGAGGGGGGTAATGAGCAGTTCTTC